The T cell receptor (beta chain) under discussion was sequenced for a study of CD8+CD57+ T cells in acquired aplastic anemia. The patients chosen for sequencing had shown expansion of CD8+CD57+ cells (detected by flow cytometry). The cohort consisted entirely of patients having severe acquired aplastic anemia. Profiling of TCR beta VDJ combinations and CDR3 sequences used genomic DNA as template. TCRdb redid the calling of the reads with MiXCR, one entry per CDR3 protein. Counted here are 150,000 to 200,000 distinct CDR3 sequences, less than 50% occurring once; the ten biggest clones make up around 2%. Between the trimmed V and J ends, which lost 1 base and 6 bases, there was a span of 10 bases. The CDR3 contains 14 residues. The V gene's germline CDR1 is SGHTA and CDR2 FQGNSA. This clonotype was seen just once.

The specimen was sorted CD4+, CD8+, or CD8+CD57+ T cells (not recorded which) from PBMCs. The chain is built from TRBV7-2 and TRBJ1-5; D not certain. This TCR was sampled from a human donor with aplastic anemia. The CDR3 is CASSLVAEIQPQHF. CDR3 coding DNA: TGTGCCAGCAGCTTAGTAGCCGAGATTCAGCCCCAGCATTTT.